One sample yielded the 16 T cell receptor beta chains listed below, sequenced in a study of shared clonotypes between healthy human individuals. This table comes from immunoSEQ multiplex PCR, and its TCRdb copy is limited to in-frame clones, with some not included. The table records fewer than 500,000 clones, over 60% of them present only once. Material: PBMCs. The receptor source for this set is a woman in her thirties or forties in good health. Some clones in this sample may be carry-over from other donors' samples.

The chain links TRBV7-2 to TRBJ2-2, with D possibly matching TRBD2 (6 bases). Germline CDR1 SGHTA, CDR2 FQGNSA. V dropped 4 bases and J dropped 2 bases, with 11 bases sitting between them. This CDR3 has 15 amino acids. CDR3 nucleotide sequence: TGTGCCAGCAGCTCCGGGACTCTAAACACCGGGGAGCTGTTTTTT. Translation gives CASSSGTLNTGELFF.

The chain joins TRBV5-4 to TRBJ2-7; 7 nucleotides agree with TRBD2. CDR1 is SGHNT and CDR2 is YYREEE in the germline V gene (reference sequence). This CDR3 spans 16 amino acids. After removal of 4 bases from V and 4 bases from J, the junction contained 14 bases not matched to a gene. The CDR3 sequence is CASSPDSSGPPYEQYF. CDR3 nucleotide sequence: TGTGCCAGCAGCCCAGATTCTAGCGGACCGCCTTACGAGCAGTACTTC.

A word on this clone: This sequence may be a read error, since a much larger clone differs from it by one base. This rearrangement joins TRBV11-3 to TRBJ2-3, with TRBD2 as a possible D gene (6 bases). The CDR3 spans 14 residues. Trimming cost V 5 bases and J 0 bases, with 9 bases left between them. Germline V gene data show CDR1 as SGHNT and CDR2 as YENEEA. For the CDR3, the DNA is TGTGCCAGCAGCCCCGGGACTAGCACAGATACGCAGTATTTT. Protein sequence: CASSPGTSTDTQYF.

This rearrangement joins TRBV6-1 to TRBJ2-7, with D perhaps TRBD2 (5 bases). The V end was cut by 7 bases, the J end by 2 bases, with 18 bases between. Germline V gene data show CDR1 as MNHNS and CDR2 as SASEGT. The CDR3 is 15 amino acids. CDR3 sequence reads: CASIQDFLLTYEQYF. CDR3 bases: TGTGCCAGCATCCAGGACTTTCTTCTAACCTACGAGCAGTACTTC.

CDR3 sequence reads: CASSEFRTHEQFF. The CDR3 DNA is TGTGCCAGCAGTGAATTCCGCACACATGAGCAGTTCTTC. This sequence joins TRBV2 and TRBJ2-1; D is uncertain. Germline V gene data show CDR1 as SNHLY and CDR2 as FYNNEI. Trimming took off 2 bases at V and 8 bases at J, with 10 bases between the two ends. CDR3 length: 13 amino acids.

The J gene is TRBJ2-5, the V gene TRBV11-3, with 10 bases that match TRBD1. TRBJ2-7 explains the end of the DNA better; the J call may be wrong. Germline-derived CDR1 and CDR2 are SGHNT and YENEEA. The CDR3 totals 14 residues. Here the CDR3 reads CASSLSGTGAEQYF. Written as DNA, the CDR3 is TGTGCCAGCAGCTTATCCGGGACAGGGGCCGAGCAGTACTTC.

CDR3 protein: CAWRRDGYTDTQYF. CDR3 nucleotides: TGTGCCTGGAGGAGGGACGGATACACAGATACGCAGTATTTT. This chain connects TRBV30 to TRBJ2-3; D tentatively reads TRBD1 or TRBD2 (5 bases each). The CDR3 spans 14 residues. Germline-derived CDR1 and CDR2 are GTSNPN and SVGIG (reference sequence). V lost 3 bases and J 2 bases, leaving 12 bases between the germline ends.

The J gene is TRBJ2-1, the V gene TRBV5-4; D unresolved. Deletions cut 3 bases from V and 1 base from J, with 8 bases between. This CDR3 region has 14 residues. Per germline, CDR1 SGHNT and CDR2 YYREEE (reference sequence). CDR3 protein: CASSSETSYNEQFF. In nucleotides, the CDR3 is TGTGCCAGCAGCTCAGAAACTTCCTACAATGAGCAGTTCTTC.

The rearrangement links TRBV5-6 to TRBJ2-1; no reliable D call. The CDR3 runs 16 residues. V lost 5 bases and J lost 2, with 17 bases in between. Germline CDR1 and CDR2: SGHDT and YYEEEE. CDR3 DNA sequence: TGTGCCAGCAGTGTGGAGAGAGGAGAGGCCTACAATGAGCAGTTCTTC. Translated, it gives CASSVERGEAYNEQFF.

The chain links TRBV10-2 to TRBJ1-4; weak D call: TRBD1 (6 bases). The CDR3 sequence is 14 residues long. V was cut by 6 bases and J by 5 bases, with 13 bases left in between. CDR1 is WSHSY, CDR2 SAAADI, per germline. The CDR3 loop reads CASRLAGANEKLFF. CDR3 DNA: TGCGCCAGCAGATTGGCGGGGGCCAATGAAAAACTGTTTTTT.

This rearrangement joins TRBV7-8 to TRBJ2-7; a weak D match, TRBD1 (6 bases). This CDR3 is 13 amino acids long. V lost 2 bases to trimming and J lost 5 bases, with 10 bases between them. Germline loops: CDR1 SGHVS, CDR2 FQNEAQ. CDR3 sequence reads: CASSLNRVHEQYF. CDR3 bases: TGTGCCAGCAGCTTAAACAGGGTGCACGAGCAGTACTTC.

J is TRBJ2-1 and V is TRBV19; D gene uncertain. Germline loops: CDR1 LNHDA, CDR2 SQIVND (reference sequence). The CDR3 is 15 amino acids. V lost 6 bases and J lost 0, with 12 bases in between. The CDR3 nucleotides are TGTGCCAGTAGATCGACACCACTCTCCTACAATGAGCAGTTCTTC. Amino acids: CASRSTPLSYNEQFF.

This clone appeared a single time. The CDR3 nucleotides read TGCGCCAGCAGCCCAGGGAACGGAGGTTACGAGCAGTACTTC. Protein: CASSPGNGGYEQYF. The V gene is TRBV5-1, the J gene TRBJ2-7; D possibly matches TRBD1 or TRBD2 (5 bases each). The CDR3 is 14 residues long. The V and J ends lost 4 bases and 4 bases respectively, with 15 bases between them. Germline lookup yields CDR1 SGHRS and CDR2 YFSETQ.

V gene TRBV7-2 combines with J gene TRBJ1-1; tentative D call: TRBD1 (6 bases). This CDR3 has 16 amino acids. Deletions cut 2 bases from V and 1 base from J, with 14 bases between. CDR1 and CDR2 (germline): SGHTA, FQGNSA. The CDR3 loop reads CASSLPLQGRNTEAFF. CDR3 nucleotides: TGTGCCAGCAGCTTACCCCTACAGGGAAGGAACACTGAAGCTTTCTTT.

This sequence joins TRBV18 and TRBJ2-7; D assignment may be TRBD1 or TRBD2 (5 bases each). The length of the CDR3 is 15 residues. V was trimmed by 3 bases and J by 3 bases, leaving 15 bases between them. CDR1 is KGHSH and CDR2 is LQKENI in the germline V gene. Here the CDR3 DNA reads TGTGCCAGCTCACCCAGGGAGCGGACGAACTACGAGCAGTACTTC. This encodes CASSPRERTNYEQYF.

This clone was counted once. The V call is TRBV2, the J call TRBJ2-1; 8 positions agree with TRBD2. CDR1 and CDR2 from the germline V gene are SNHLY and FYNNEI. V gave up 3 bases and J gave up 3 bases; unmatched junction bases: 4. CDR3 size: 15 residues. The CDR3 DNA reads as TGTGCCAGCAGTGATAGCGGGAACTTCTACAATGAGCAGTTCTTC. Its translation: CASSDSGNFYNEQFF. Variable domain in full (rest from reference TRBV2 and TRBJ2-1): EPEVTQTPSHQVTQMGQEVILRCVPISNHLYFYWYRQILGQKVEFLVSFYNNEISEKSEIFDDQFSVERPDGSNFTLKIRSTKLEDSAMYFCASSDSGNFYNEQFFGPGTRLTVL.